Below are 14 T cell receptor beta chains sequenced from a single sample in a study of cytomegalovirus exposure and HLA in healthy donors. The primer mix had 60 Vbeta and 13 Jbeta primers. This table comes from immunoSEQ multiplex PCR, and its TCRdb copy is limited to in-frame clones, with some not included. The sample holds approximately 120,000 clones; roughly 79% are singletons and the top ten take around 2.2%. Sequenced: PBMCs. These receptors originate from a woman under 40 in good health and CMV-seronegative.

This clone was counted a few times. The chain carries TRBV7-2 and TRBJ2-3, with 8 bases that match TRBD2. Per the germline V gene, CDR1 is SGHTA and CDR2 is FQGNSA. Trimming at V came to 5 bases and at J to 3 bases, leaving 4 bases not matched to a gene. This CDR3 comprises 14 residues. In DNA, the CDR3 is TGTGCCAGCAGCCCCGGGAGGGGGACAGATACGCAGTATTTT. Its translation is CASSPGRGTDTQYF.

This clone was detected once. This chain uses TRBV11-2 with TRBJ2-7; tentatively, D is TRBD2 (6 bases). Germline loops: CDR1 SGHAT, CDR2 FQNNGV. V lost 6 bases and J 5 bases, leaving 17 bases between the germline ends. The CDR3 runs to 14 residues. In nucleotides, the CDR3 is TGTGCCAGCAGAACTTCCCGGGGGTCCCACGAGCAGTACTTC. Protein sequence: CASRTSRGSHEQYF. The variable domain in full, completed from reference TRBV11-2 and TRBJ2-7, reads EAGVAQSPRYKIIEKRQSVAFWCNPISGHATLYWYQQILGQGPKLLIQFQNNGVVDDSQLPKDRFSAERLKGVDSTLKIQPAKLEDSAVYLCASRTSRGSHEQYFGPGTRLTVT.

The V gene is TRBV5-6, the J gene TRBJ1-1; 8 bases match TRBD1. Germline V lookup: CDR1 SGHDT, CDR2 YYEEEE. The V and J ends lost 4 bases and 0 bases, in that order; junction bases with no gene match: 8. The CDR3 loop spans 16 amino acids. The CDR3 reads CASSLWTGRMNTEAFF. The CDR3 coding sequence is TGTGCCAGCAGCCTGTGGACAGGGCGGATGAACACTGAAGCTTTCTTT.

The chain carries TRBV19 and TRBJ1-5; 7 bases match TRBD1. The germline gives CDR1 LNHDA, CDR2 SQIVND (reference sequence). With 7 bases clipped from V and 2 bases from J, the junction kept 5 bases outside the gene matches. The length of the CDR3 is 14 residues. CDR3 coding DNA: TGTGCCAGTAATGACAGGGCGGGCAATCAGCCCCAGCATTTT. Translation: CASNDRAGNQPQHF.

The chain has TRBV30 and TRBJ1-6; a possible D gene is TRBD1 (6 bases). The CDR3 is 14 residues long. V lost 3 bases and J 8 bases, leaving 14 bases between the germline ends. Germline CDR1 and CDR2: GTSNPN and SVGIG (reference sequence). The CDR3 nucleotides read TGTGCCTGGAGGGGGACAACAAACGATTCACCCCTCCACTTT. The encoded protein is CAWRGTTNDSPLHF.

This clone was found once. The chain employs TRBV7-2 and TRBJ1-2, with D possibly TRBD1 on 5 matching bases. Deletions cut 5 bases from V and 8 bases from J, with 12 bases between. Germline V gene data show CDR1 as SGHTA and CDR2 as FQGNSA. The length of the CDR3 is 12 residues. As DNA, the CDR3 is TGTGCCAGCAGCCCAGGGCTCGAGGGCTACACCTTC. Protein sequence: CASSPGLEGYTF.

The rearrangement uses TRBV14 and TRBJ1-6; the match to TRBD1 covers 7 bases. CDR1 and CDR2 from the germline V gene are SGHDN and FVKESK. The CDR3 spans 14 residues. Trimming removed 6 bases from V and 10 bases from J; junction bases left unmatched: 9. CDR3 in amino acids: CASRHTGVGSPLHF. CDR3 nucleotides: TGTGCCAGCAGACACACAGGGGTGGGGTCACCCCTCCACTTT.

The rearrangement links TRBV6-1 to TRBJ2-2, with a tentative D call TRBD2 (6 bases). The V end lost 1 base, the J end lost 0 bases, and 9 bases lay between the germline ends. Looked up from germline, CDR1 is MNHNS and CDR2 is SASEGT. CDR3 length: 16 amino acids. The CDR3 nucleotides are TGTGCCAGCAGTGAAGGGAGGGGACCGAACACCGGGGAGCTGTTTTTT. The encoded protein is CASSEGRGPNTGELFF.

This sequence joins TRBV28 and TRBJ2-7; 7 bases align to TRBD2. CDR3 length: 14 residues. V gave up 5 bases and J gave up 5 bases; unmatched junction bases: 9. Per the germline V gene, CDR1 is MDHEN and CDR2 is SYDVKM. DNA of the CDR3: TGTGCCAGCAGTGTCGAAGCAGCGGGGAACGAGCAGTACTTC. Protein sequence: CASSVEAAGNEQYF.

This clone was seen a few times. This chain joins TRBV11-1 and TRBJ2-1; D call uncertain. Germline values: CDR1 SGHAT, CDR2 FQDESV (reference sequence). This CDR3 region has 17 residues. Trimming pared 4 bases from V and 0 bases from J, leaving 16 bases between. CDR3 sequence: CASSSTPDWSSYNEQFF. The CDR3 DNA reads TGTGCCAGCAGCTCCACGCCCGACTGGAGCTCCTACAATGAGCAGTTCTTC. Based on the CDR3 plus reference TRBV11-1 and TRBJ2-1, the full variable domain is EAEVAQSPRYKITEKSQAVAFWCDPISGHATLYWYRQILGQGPELLVQFQDESVVDDSQLPKDRFSAERLKGVDSTLKIQPAELGDSAMYLCASSSTPDWSSYNEQFFGPGTRLTVL.

This clone was picked up one time. The chain uses TRBV6-5 and TRBJ2-7; a possible D gene is TRBD1 (6 bases). CDR1 is MNHEY and CDR2 is SVGAGI in the germline V gene. V lost 6 bases and J lost 2, with 14 bases in between. This CDR3 comprises 14 residues. The CDR3 sequence is CASSLSTGTYEQYF. CDR3 coding DNA: TGTGCCAGCAGCCTCAGCACAGGGACCTACGAGCAGTACTTC.

Only a few counts were recorded for this clone. This chain joins TRBV7-2 and TRBJ2-6; D is undetermined. This CDR3 has 18 amino acids. Germline V gene sequence: CDR1 SGHTA, CDR2 FQGNSA. V lost 7 bases and J 1 base, leaving 20 bases between the germline ends. CDR3: CASTSSTEPRSGANVLTF. CDR3 in DNA: TGTGCCAGCACTTCAAGCACGGAACCTAGGTCTGGGGCCAACGTCCTGACTTTC.

The chain links TRBV19 to TRBJ2-1; 12 nucleotides align to TRBD2. The junction had 3 bases not matched to a gene; V was cut back by 4 bases and J by 2 bases. In germline, CDR1 is LNHDA, CDR2 SQIVND (reference sequence). The CDR3 loop spans 16 amino acids. The CDR3 is CASSNRLAGAYNEQFF. The CDR3 DNA sequence: TGTGCCAGTAGTAACAGACTAGCGGGAGCCTACAATGAGCAGTTCTTC.

This chain uses TRBV19 with TRBJ1-4; a possible D gene is TRBD1 (5 bases). CDR1 and CDR2 (germline): LNHDA, SQIVND (reference sequence). This CDR3 is 14 amino acids long. V was pared by 5 bases and J by 7 bases, with 14 bases between. The CDR3 nucleotides are TGTGCCAGTAGTGGCGGCAGGGCTAGTGAAAAACTGTTTTTT. As protein: CASSGGRASEKLFF.